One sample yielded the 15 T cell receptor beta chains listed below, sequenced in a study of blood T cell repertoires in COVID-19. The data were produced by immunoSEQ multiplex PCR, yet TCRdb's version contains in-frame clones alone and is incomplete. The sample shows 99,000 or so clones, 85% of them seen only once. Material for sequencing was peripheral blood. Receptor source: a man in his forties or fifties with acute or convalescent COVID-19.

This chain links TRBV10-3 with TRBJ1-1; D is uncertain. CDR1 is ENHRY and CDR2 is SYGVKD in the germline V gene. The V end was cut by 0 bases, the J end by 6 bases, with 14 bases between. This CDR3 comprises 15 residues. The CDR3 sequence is CAISESLGAGPEAFF. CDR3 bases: TGTGCCATCAGTGAGTCGTTGGGCGCAGGTCCTGAAGCTTTCTTT.

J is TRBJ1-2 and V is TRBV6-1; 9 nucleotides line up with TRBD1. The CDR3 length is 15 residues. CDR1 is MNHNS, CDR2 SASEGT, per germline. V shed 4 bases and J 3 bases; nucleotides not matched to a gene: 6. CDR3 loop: CASSGQGEGDYGYTF. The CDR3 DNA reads TGTGCCAGCAGTGGACAGGGGGAGGGGGACTATGGCTACACCTTC.

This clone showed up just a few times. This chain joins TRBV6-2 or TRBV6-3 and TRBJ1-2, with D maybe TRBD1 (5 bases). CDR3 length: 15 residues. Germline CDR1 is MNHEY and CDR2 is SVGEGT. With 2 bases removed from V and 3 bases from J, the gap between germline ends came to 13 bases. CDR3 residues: CASSYPQGRDYGYTF. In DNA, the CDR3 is TGTGCCAGCAGTTACCCTCAGGGTCGGGACTATGGCTACACCTTC.

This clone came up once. In DNA, the CDR3 is TGCGCCAGCAGCTTGGAGCGACCGGGACAGGGGAGGTACGAGCAGTACTTC. Translated, it gives CASSLERPGQGRYEQYF. The chain is built from TRBV5-1 and TRBJ2-7; 10 positions agree with TRBD1. With 0 bases clipped from V and 4 bases from J, the junction kept 10 bases outside the gene matches. The CDR3 has 17 residues. Germline lookup yields CDR1 SGHRS and CDR2 YFSETQ.

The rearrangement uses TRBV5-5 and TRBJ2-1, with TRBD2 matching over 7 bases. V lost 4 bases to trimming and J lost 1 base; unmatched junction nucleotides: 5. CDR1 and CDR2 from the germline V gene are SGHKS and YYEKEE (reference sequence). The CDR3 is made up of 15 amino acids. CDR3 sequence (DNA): TGTGCCAGCAGCGCGTGGGGGGGATCCTACAATGAGCAGTTCTTC. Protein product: CASSAWGGSYNEQFF.

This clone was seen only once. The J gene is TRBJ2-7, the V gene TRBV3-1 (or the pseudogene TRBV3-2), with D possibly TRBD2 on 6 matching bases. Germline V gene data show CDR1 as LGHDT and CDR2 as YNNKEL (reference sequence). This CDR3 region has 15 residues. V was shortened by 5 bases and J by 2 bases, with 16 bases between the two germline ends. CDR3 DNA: TGTGCCAGCAGCTCAGCGGCGGGACCTACCTACGAGCAGTACTTC. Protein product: CASSSAAGPTYEQYF.

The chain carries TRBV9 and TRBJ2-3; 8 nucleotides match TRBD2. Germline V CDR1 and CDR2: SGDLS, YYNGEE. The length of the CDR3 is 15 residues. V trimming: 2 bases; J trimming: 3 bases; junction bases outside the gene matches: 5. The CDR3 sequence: CASSVWPSGTDTQYF. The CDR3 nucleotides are TGTGCCAGCAGCGTTTGGCCTAGCGGGACAGATACGCAGTATTTT.

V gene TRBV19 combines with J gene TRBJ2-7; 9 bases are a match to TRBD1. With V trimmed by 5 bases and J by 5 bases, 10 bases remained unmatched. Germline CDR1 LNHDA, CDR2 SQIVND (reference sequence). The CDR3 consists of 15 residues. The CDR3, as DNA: TGTGCCAGTAGTGTGTGGGCCGGGACAGGGAACGAGCAGTACTTC. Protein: CASSVWAGTGNEQYF.

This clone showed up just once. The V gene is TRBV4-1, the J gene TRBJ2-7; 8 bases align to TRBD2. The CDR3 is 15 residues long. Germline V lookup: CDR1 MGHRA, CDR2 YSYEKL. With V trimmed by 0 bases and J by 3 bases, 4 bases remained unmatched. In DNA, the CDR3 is TGCGCCAGCAGCCAAGATTGGACTAGCAGCTACGAGCAGTACTTC. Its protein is CASSQDWTSSYEQYF.

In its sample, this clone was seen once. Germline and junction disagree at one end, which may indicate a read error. In DNA, the CDR3 is TGTGCCAGCAGCCCGTGGAGCGGGAGCTCCCACGAGCAGTACTTC. Residues: CASSPWSGSSHEQYF. The V and J genes are TRBV7-8 and TRBJ2-7; 8 positions agree with TRBD2. This CDR3 is built from 15 residues. Germline values: CDR1 SGHVS, CDR2 FQNEAQ.

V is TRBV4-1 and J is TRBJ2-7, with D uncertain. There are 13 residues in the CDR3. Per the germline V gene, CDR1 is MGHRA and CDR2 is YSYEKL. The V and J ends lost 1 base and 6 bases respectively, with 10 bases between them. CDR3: CASSQGSWLEQYF. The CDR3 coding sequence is TGCGCCAGCAGCCAAGGCTCGTGGCTCGAGCAGTACTTC.

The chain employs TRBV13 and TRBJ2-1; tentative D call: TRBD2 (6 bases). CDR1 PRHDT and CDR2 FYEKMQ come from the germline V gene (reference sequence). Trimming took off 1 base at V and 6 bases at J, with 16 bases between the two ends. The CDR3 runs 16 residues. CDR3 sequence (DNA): TGTGCCAGCAGCTTAGTCGGGACTTCGACCCCCAATGAGCAGTTCTTC. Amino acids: CASSLVGTSTPNEQFF.

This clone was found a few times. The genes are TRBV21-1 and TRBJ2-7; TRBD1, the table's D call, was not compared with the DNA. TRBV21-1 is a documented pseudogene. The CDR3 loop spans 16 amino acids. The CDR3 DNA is TGTGCCAGCAGCGGAGCTTTCGGGACAGATATCTACGAGCAGTACTTC. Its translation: CASSGAFGTDIYEQYF.

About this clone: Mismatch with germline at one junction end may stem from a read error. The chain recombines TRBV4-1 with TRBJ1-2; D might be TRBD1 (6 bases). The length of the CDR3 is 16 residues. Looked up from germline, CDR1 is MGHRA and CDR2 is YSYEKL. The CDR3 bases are TGCGCCAGCAGCCAAGATGCGGACAGAACGAGCTATCGCTACACCTTC. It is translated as CASSQDADRTSYRYTF.

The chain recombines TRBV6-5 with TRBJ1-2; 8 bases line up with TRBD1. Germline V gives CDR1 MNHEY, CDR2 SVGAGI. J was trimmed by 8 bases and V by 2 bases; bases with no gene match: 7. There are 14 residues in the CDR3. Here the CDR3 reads CASSYGQGARGYTF. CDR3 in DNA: TGTGCCAGCAGTTACGGGCAGGGGGCTCGAGGCTACACCTTC.